These 27 T cell receptor beta chains originate from one sample sequenced in a study of T cell responses to AZD1222 COVID-19 vaccine. Generated by immunoSEQ multiplex PCR, the TCRdb table keeps only in-frame clones and is missing some. The data contain fewer than 100,000 clones, roughly 92% of them singletons. Sample: peripheral blood, taken on day 0 of AZD1222 vaccination. The receptors were sampled from an adult in good health.

V and J are TRBV14 and TRBJ2-1; the D gene is possibly TRBD1 (6 bases). Trimming pared 2 bases from V and 8 bases from J, leaving 16 bases between. There are 15 residues in the CDR3. Germline assignment: CDR1 SGHDN and CDR2 FVKESK. This CDR3 reads CASSQHPGQSDEQFF. The CDR3 coding sequence is TGTGCCAGCAGCCAACATCCGGGACAAAGCGATGAGCAGTTCTTC. The variable domain in full, with the rest retrieved from reference TRBV14 and TRBJ2-1, is EAGVTQFPSHSVIEKGQTVTLRCDPISGHDNLYWYRRVMGKEIKFLLHFVKESKQDESGMPNNRFLAERTGGTYSTLKVQPAELEDSGVYFCASSQHPGQSDEQFFGPGTRLTVL.

This clone is a singleton in its sample. The chain employs TRBV5-8 and TRBJ2-5; D remains ambiguous. Germline lookup yields CDR1 SGHTS and CDR2 YDEGEE. Deletions cut 2 bases from V and 4 bases from J, with 21 bases between. The CDR3 extends over 17 amino acids. The CDR3: CASSFTDLGVGSETQYF. CDR3 in DNA: TGTGCCAGCAGCTTCACCGATTTAGGCGTTGGGTCAGAGACCCAGTACTTC.

DNA of the CDR3: TGTGCCAGCTCACGGTCCGGGGGGGTAGGTAGCAATCAGCCCCAGCATTTT. Its translation: CASSRSGGVGSNQPQHF. The V and J genes are TRBV18 and TRBJ1-5; weak D call: TRBD1 (5 bases). Germline V gene sequence: CDR1 KGHSH, CDR2 LQKENI. V was shortened by 4 bases and J by 0 bases, with 16 bases between the two germline ends. The CDR3 has 17 amino acids.

V is TRBV10-2 and J is TRBJ1-2, with D unresolved. CDR1 is WSHSY and CDR2 is SAAADI in the germline V gene. This CDR3 spans 14 amino acids. The germline V and J ends were trimmed by 2 bases and 6 bases, with 13 bases remaining between them. The CDR3 coding sequence is TGCGCCAGCAGTGAGAGAAGATCATTAGATGGCTACACCTTC. As protein: CASSERRSLDGYTF.

V and J are TRBV7-9 and TRBJ2-7, with 14 nucleotides matching TRBD2. The trim removed 5 bases at V and 4 bases at J, leaving 7 bases unmatched. Germline CDR1 SEHNR, CDR2 FQNEAQ (reference sequence). This CDR3 spans 16 amino acids. The CDR3 DNA reads TGTGCCAGCAGCATAGGACTAGCGGGAGGCTTTTACGAGCAGTACTTC. Protein product: CASSIGLAGGFYEQYF.

This chain connects TRBV6-5 to TRBJ1-6; 7 nucleotides align to TRBD1. The V and J ends lost 2 bases and 6 bases, in that order; junction bases with no gene match: 1. Germline CDR1 reads MNHEY; CDR2 reads SVGAGI. The CDR3 covers 14 residues. The DNA for the CDR3 is TGTGCCAGCAGTTACAACAGGGGTAATTCACCCCTCCACTTT. It translates to CASSYNRGNSPLHF.

This chain joins TRBV29-1 and TRBJ1-1, with D tentatively TRBD1 (5 bases). The CDR3 spans 12 residues. Per the germline V gene, CDR1 is SQVTM and CDR2 is ANQGSEA. V was cut by 7 bases and J by 1 base, with 10 bases left in between. CDR3 sequence: CSAQGGNTEAFF. The CDR3 coding sequence is TGCAGCGCCCAGGGCGGGAACACTGAAGCTTTCTTT.

This chain uses TRBV9 with TRBJ2-5; the match to TRBD2 covers 10 bases. CDR1 is SGDLS and CDR2 is YYNGEE in the germline V gene. CDR3 length: 16 residues. V was clipped by 4 bases and J by 5 bases; unmatched bases: 11. The CDR3 region has the DNA TGTGCCAGCAGCCGTGCCCCTAGCGGGGGTCAGGAGACCCAGTACTTC. Its protein is CASSRAPSGGQETQYF.

The chain joins TRBV27 to TRBJ2-7, with D unclear. CDR3 length: 14 residues. Trimming removed 3 bases at V and 3 bases at J, with 12 bases between. Germline values: CDR1 MNHEY, CDR2 SMNVEV (reference sequence). The CDR3 protein is CASSFSPPYYEQYF. As DNA, the CDR3 is TGTGCCAGCAGTTTTTCGCCCCCCTACTACGAGCAGTACTTC.

This rearrangement joins TRBV2 to TRBJ1-1; D call uncertain. Between the trimmed V and J ends, which lost 9 bases and 4 bases, there was a span of 18 bases. The CDR3 is made up of 14 amino acids. CDR1 SNHLY and CDR2 FYNNEI come from the germline V gene. CDR3 sequence reads: CASRSEASGTEAFF. The CDR3 DNA is TGTGCCAGTAGATCTGAGGCTTCGGGCACTGAAGCTTTCTTT. The variable domain in full, completed from reference TRBV2 and TRBJ1-1, reads EPEVTQTPSHQVTQMGQEVILRCVPISNHLYFYWYRQILGQKVEFLVSFYNNEISEKSEIFDDQFSVERPDGSNFTLKIRSTKLEDSAMYFCASRSEASGTEAFFGQGTRLTVV.

V is TRBV5-6 and J is TRBJ2-5; TRBD2 matches 7 bases. CDR1 and CDR2 (germline): SGHDT, YYEEEE. The CDR3 has 16 amino acids. With V trimmed by 2 bases and J by 5 bases, 12 bases remained unmatched. The CDR3 coding sequence is TGTGCCAGCAGCTTTTCACTAGCGTGGGTGTGGGAGACCCAGTACTTC. It is translated as CASSFSLAWVWETQYF.

CDR3 DNA sequence: TGTGCCAGCAGCCCGCGGGGGGCCGGGGAGCTGTTTTTT. Translation: CASSPRGAGELFF. The chain couples TRBV6-5 to TRBJ2-2, with 8 positions matching TRBD2. V shed 6 bases and J 6 bases; nucleotides not matched to a gene: 3. The CDR3 length is 13 residues. Germline CDR1 is MNHEY and CDR2 is SVGAGI.

This clone appeared a single time. The V call is TRBV19, the J call TRBJ2-7; TRBD1 matches 9 bases. The germline V gene encodes CDR1 LNHDA and CDR2 SQIVND (reference sequence). With 4 bases clipped from V and 1 base from J, the junction kept 8 bases outside the gene matches. The CDR3 length is 16 residues. The DNA of the CDR3 is TGTGCCAGTAGTAAAGGGACAGGGCTCCCTTCCTACGAGCAGTACTTC. Translated: CASSKGTGLPSYEQYF.

The chain couples TRBV28 to TRBJ2-2; D gene uncertain. There are 15 residues in the CDR3. V was pared by 3 bases and J by 3 bases, with 11 bases between. Germline V gene lookup returns CDR1 MDHEN and CDR2 SYDVKM. The CDR3 here is CASSFLRLDTGELFF. The CDR3 DNA follows: TGTGCCAGCAGTTTTTTAAGACTGGACACCGGGGAGCTGTTTTTT.

The rearrangement joins TRBV25-1 to TRBJ2-7, with 12 bases matching TRBD1. V gave up 8 bases and J gave up 6 bases; unmatched junction bases: 2. The CDR3 loop spans 12 amino acids. Germline V CDR1 and CDR2: MGHDK, SYGVNS. CDR3 DNA: TGTGCCAGCCGGGACAGGGGGCCCGAGCAGTACTTC. This gives the protein CASRDRGPEQYF.

In its sample, this clone was seen a few times. The chain couples TRBV18 to TRBJ1-5; D gene unclear. Germline values: CDR1 KGHSH, CDR2 LQKENI. The CDR3 is made up of 13 amino acids. V shed 5 bases and J shed 0 bases, with 5 bases lying between them. The CDR3 region is CASSANSNQPQHF. DNA for the CDR3: TGTGCCAGCTCAGCTAATAGCAATCAGCCCCAGCATTTT.

V usage is TRBV21-1 and J usage is TRBJ2-2. TRBV21-1 is noted as a pseudogene. CDR3 length: 14 amino acids. CDR3 bases: TGTGCCAGCAGATACGGGACCTACACCGGGGAGCTGTTTTTT. It is translated as CASRYGTYTGELFF.

The chain employs TRBV25-1 and TRBJ1-6, with D tentatively TRBD1 (6 bases). V lost 4 bases and J lost 6, with 16 bases in between. Germline values: CDR1 MGHDK, CDR2 SYGVNS. The length of the CDR3 is 16 residues. CDR3 coding DNA: TGTGCCAGCAGTGTAACACAGGGAATCGGTAATTCACCCCTCCACTTT. It is translated as CASSVTQGIGNSPLHF.

In the case of this clone: The junction and the germline gene differ at one end; a read error may be behind it. V gene TRBV7-7 combines with J gene TRBJ1-3, with unresolved D. Germline V CDR1 and CDR2: SSHAT, FNYEAQ (reference sequence). The CDR3 length is 15 residues. CDR3 loop: CASSLVPGPGNTIYF. For the CDR3, the DNA is TGTGCTAGCAGCCTCGTCCCAGGACCCGGAAACACCATATATTTT.

The V gene is TRBV3-1 (or the pseudogene TRBV3-2), the J gene TRBJ1-5; 7 bases are shared with TRBD1. The CDR3 contains 15 residues. Trimming at V came to 1 base and at J to 0 bases, leaving 0 bases not matched to a gene. CDR1 and CDR2 from the germline V gene are LGHDT and YNNKEL (reference sequence). The CDR3 sequence: CASSQGDSSNQPQHF. The DNA of the CDR3 is TGTGCCAGCAGCCAAGGGGACAGTAGCAATCAGCCCCAGCATTTT.

V usage is TRBV29-1 and J usage is TRBJ2-5; unclear D gene. The CDR3 totals 12 residues. Germline CDR1 reads SQVTM; CDR2 reads ANQGSEA. V was cut by 4 bases and J by 2 bases, with 8 bases left in between. CDR3 region: CSVVPVQETQYF. The CDR3 region has the DNA TGCAGCGTTGTCCCGGTGCAAGAGACCCAGTACTTC.

The CDR3 nucleotides read TGTGCCAGCTCACCGTCTGGGGTGGCGAACACTGAAGCTTTCTTT. Protein: CASSPSGVANTEAFF. V is TRBV18 and J is TRBJ1-1, with unresolved D. This CDR3 is 15 amino acids long. Germline CDR1 is KGHSH and CDR2 is LQKENI. Between the trimmed V and J ends, which lost 3 bases and 1 base, there was a span of 12 bases.

The chain couples TRBV12-3 or TRBV12-4 to TRBJ1-5; no clear D. Trimming left V 1 base short and J 7 bases short, with 8 bases between. The CDR3 loop spans 13 amino acids. The CDR3, as DNA: TGTGCCAGCAGTTTAGGGGAGGAACAGCCCCAGCATTTT. Translation gives CASSLGEEQPQHF.

V gene TRBV11-2 combines with J gene TRBJ1-4; D not certain. Trimming stripped 0 bases from V and 8 bases from J, with 7 bases between. This CDR3 has 13 residues. Germline CDR1 SGHAT, CDR2 FQNNGV. CDR3 protein: CASSLERTEKLFF. CDR3 bases: TGTGCCAGCAGCTTAGAGCGGACCGAAAAACTGTTTTTT.

The chain carries TRBV4-1 and TRBJ1-1; no clear D gene. Trimming removed 3 bases from V and 1 base from J, with 12 bases in between. This CDR3 contains 15 residues. Per germline, CDR1 MGHRA and CDR2 YSYEKL. CDR3 nucleotide sequence: TGCGCCAGCAGCCAGGCCAGGACGGGGAACACTGAAGCTTTCTTT. Protein product: CASSQARTGNTEAFF.

V is TRBV6-6 and J is TRBJ1-2, with TRBD1 identical over 9 bases. V lost 7 bases to trimming and J lost 1 base; unmatched junction nucleotides: 7. Germline V gene lookup returns CDR1 MNHNY and CDR2 SVGAGI (reference sequence). The CDR3 length is 15 residues. CDR3: CASTDRGRSNYGYTF. As DNA, the CDR3 is TGTGCCAGCACCGACAGGGGGAGAAGTAACTATGGCTACACCTTC.

This chain links TRBV5-4 with TRBJ1-4; TRBD1 might be the D (5 bases). The CDR3 runs to 16 residues. Germline CDR1 reads SGHNT; CDR2 reads YYREEE (reference sequence). V was shortened by 4 bases and J by 7 bases, with 20 bases between the two germline ends. CDR3 amino acids: CASSRDGTRVGEKLFF. The CDR3 DNA reads TGTGCCAGCAGCCGGGACGGAACTCGGGTGGGTGAAAAACTGTTTTTT.